This T cell receptor (beta chain) was captured by sequencing in a study of CD8 T cells in ankylosing spondylitis. TCRdb reprocessed the 5' RACE reads via MiXCR and lists one record per CDR3 protein. The sample shows approximately 250,000 distinct CDR3 sequences, under 35% of them seen only once. The sequence was collected from a male donor with ankylosing spondylitis or in good health (not recorded which). Material for sequencing was blood, either unsorted or a sorted T cell fraction (not recorded which).

The CDR3 DNA reads TGCAGTGCTAGACAGGGACTAGCGGGTGACGAGCAGTACTTC. As protein: CSARQGLAGDEQYF. The chain carries TRBV20-1 and TRBJ2-7, with TRBD2 identical over 12 bases. The V gene end was trimmed by 2 bases and the J gene end by 5 bases; junction bases not matched to a gene: 4. The V gene's germline CDR1 is DFQATT and CDR2 SNEGSKA (reference sequence). This CDR3 has 14 amino acids.